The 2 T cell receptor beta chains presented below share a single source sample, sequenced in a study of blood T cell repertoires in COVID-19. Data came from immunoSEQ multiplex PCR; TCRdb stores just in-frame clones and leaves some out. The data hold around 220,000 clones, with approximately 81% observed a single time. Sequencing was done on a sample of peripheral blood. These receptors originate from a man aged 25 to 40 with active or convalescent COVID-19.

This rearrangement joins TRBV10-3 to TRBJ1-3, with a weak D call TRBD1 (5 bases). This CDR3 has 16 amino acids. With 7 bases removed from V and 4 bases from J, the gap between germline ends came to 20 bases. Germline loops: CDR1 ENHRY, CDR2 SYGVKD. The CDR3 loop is CAITKGGAGRGNTIYF. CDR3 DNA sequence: TGTGCCATCACTAAAGGCGGGGCAGGAAGGGGAAACACCATATATTTT.

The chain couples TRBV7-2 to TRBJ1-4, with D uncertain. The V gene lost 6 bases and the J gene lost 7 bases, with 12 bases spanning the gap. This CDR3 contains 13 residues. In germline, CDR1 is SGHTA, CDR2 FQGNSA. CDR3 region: CASRGYGGEKLFF. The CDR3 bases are TGTGCCAGCAGGGGGTACGGAGGTGAAAAACTGTTTTTT.